This TCR beta chain was found in a study of Graves' ophthalmopathy and Graves' hyperthyroidism. CDR1 is SQVTM and CDR2 is ANQGSEA in the germline V gene. This CDR3 has 14 residues. After removal of 7 bases from V and 6 bases from J, the junction contained 6 bases not matched to a gene. This clonotype was seen repeatedly, ten times or more. The antigen is unknown. Amplification of TCR beta CDR3 regions used RNA transcripts. Following a first-round RT-PCR that used HTBI primers, a second-round multiplex PCR was carried out. MiXCR was run by TCRdb on the multiplex PCR reads, yielding one entry per CDR3 protein. The sample has about 500,000 distinct CDR3 sequences, under 45% seen once. Hyperthyroidism patients, aged 18 to 65, were newly diagnosed, under 2 months' duration. Lactation, pregnancy, uncontrolled infections and other autoimmune diseases were all grounds for excluding patients. Clinical symptoms, serum thyroxine, TRAb, thyroid ultrasound and orbital computed tomography were relied on for diagnosis.

Overall study results and limits: The model predicted ophthalmopathy progression with more than 70% sensitivity and less than 85% specificity.

The clonotype comes from an adult man with Graves' hyperthyroidism. Material for sequencing was peripheral blood or thyroid tissue (not recorded which). The chain couples TRBV29-1 to TRBJ2-7, with 16 positions matching TRBD2. The CDR3 bases are TGCAGCGCTGCTGGGACTAGCGGGAGGGTCGAGCAGTACTTC. It translates to CSAAGTSGRVEQYF.